This T cell receptor beta chain was sequenced in a study of T cell changes during pregnancy in multiple sclerosis. Profiled with immunoSEQ multiplex PCR; TCRdb holds only in-frame clones, not every one. Among tens of thousands of clones, more than 85% were seen once, and the ten largest hold about 1.5%. V gave up 1 base and J gave up 3 bases, with 9 bases separating them. Germline V lookup: CDR1 LGHNA, CDR2 YNFKEQ. CDR3 size: 14 residues. The chain links TRBV4-2 to TRBJ2-5; no reliable D call. Source: peripheral blood, taken in the first trimester of pregnancy. The clonotype comes from a female donor in good health, enrolled as a control in a pregnancy study. For the CDR3, the DNA is TGTGCCAGCAGCCAAGTCCAGGAAAAAGAGACCCAGTACTTC. Its protein product is CASSQVQEKETQYF.